The 19 T cell receptor beta chains presented below share a single source sample, sequenced in a study of Siglec-9 on CD8 T cells in melanoma. Here immunoSEQ multiplex PCR was the method, and the copy in TCRdb shows in-frame clones only, minus some. The sample consists of about 33,000 clones, around 81% of them appearing once. Sample: Siglec-9- CD8+ T cells sorted from blood. The receptors come from a human donor in good health.

This clone appeared once. The chain joins TRBV11-3 to TRBJ2-7; D is unclear. V lost 0 bases to trimming and J lost 7 bases, with 22 bases between them. The germline CDR1 and CDR2 sequences are SGHNT and YENEEA. The CDR3 length is 17 residues. CDR3 DNA: TGTGCCAGCAGCTTAGACCGTATCCTCCGACCGGGTATAGAGCAGTACTTC. Amino acids: CASSLDRILRPGIEQYF. The whole variable domain, remainder taken from reference TRBV11-3 and TRBJ2-7, is EAGVVQSPRYKIIEKKQPVAFWCNPISGHNTLYWYLQNLGQGPELLIRYENEEAVDDSQLPKDRFSAERLKGVDSTLKIQPAELGDSAVYLCASSLDRILRPGIEQYFGPGTRLTVT.

The gene calls are TRBV29-1 and TRBJ2-1; the D gene is possibly TRBD1 (6 bases). The CDR3 is 14 residues long. Germline loops: CDR1 SQVTM, CDR2 ANQGSEA. Trimming took off 5 bases at V and 1 base at J, with 12 bases between the two ends. In DNA, the CDR3 is TGCAGCGTTCTTTGGGACACTTCCTACAATGAGCAGTTCTTC. This codes for CSVLWDTSYNEQFF.

The sample holds one count of this clone. J is TRBJ2-7 and V is TRBV7-9; 8 bases fit TRBD1. CDR1 SEHNR and CDR2 FQNEAQ come from the germline V gene (reference sequence). V lost 1 base, J lost 3 bases, and 5 bases stayed unmatched. The CDR3 loop spans 15 amino acids. This CDR3 is CASSLDRTGSYEQYF. Written as DNA, the CDR3 is TGTGCCAGCAGCTTAGATAGGACAGGGAGCTACGAGCAGTACTTC.

The V call is TRBV21-1, the J call TRBJ1-1. TRBV21-1 is an annotated pseudogene. This CDR3 region has 15 residues. The CDR3 bases are TGTGCCAGCAGCAAAGCGTCCCCATGCCCCACTGAAGCTTTCTTT. It translates to CASSKASPCPTEAFF.

V usage is TRBV6-6 and J usage is TRBJ1-5, with D possibly TRBD1 on 6 matching bases. Trimming stripped 1 base from V and 5 bases from J, with 15 bases between. Germline V gene lookup returns CDR1 MNHNY and CDR2 SVGAGI (reference sequence). This CDR3 comprises 16 residues. The CDR3 protein is CASSYWTVRGDQPQHF. The CDR3 nucleotides read TGTGCCAGCAGTTACTGGACAGTAAGAGGCGATCAGCCCCAGCATTTT.

The J gene is TRBJ1-1, the V gene TRBV14, with 7 bases lining up with TRBD1. Germline lookup yields CDR1 SGHDN and CDR2 FVKESK. J gave up 6 bases and V 4 bases, and 8 bases lay outside the gene matches. The CDR3 is 14 residues long. This chain's CDR3 is CASSPDREWAEAFF. The DNA of the CDR3 is TGTGCCAGCAGCCCAGACAGGGAATGGGCTGAAGCTTTCTTT.

The gene calls are TRBV20-1 and TRBJ1-4; D ambiguous. Germline V gene data show CDR1 as DFQATT and CDR2 as SNEGSKA (reference sequence). Trimming stripped 1 base from V and 14 bases from J, with 8 bases between. This CDR3 spans 10 amino acids. This chain's CDR3 is CSARVGRLFF. DNA for the CDR3: TGCAGTGCTAGAGTGGGTCGGCTGTTTTTT.

The V and J genes are TRBV7-6 and TRBJ2-7, with 8 bases aligning to TRBD2. In germline, CDR1 is SGHVS, CDR2 FNYEAQ. The CDR3 covers 15 residues. The V and J ends lost 0 bases and 3 bases, in that order; junction bases with no gene match: 4. The CDR3 sequence is CASSLASGGDYEQYF. Written as DNA, the CDR3 is TGTGCCAGCAGCTTAGCCTCGGGAGGGGACTACGAGCAGTACTTC.

The rearrangement joins TRBV7-9 to TRBJ2-1; TRBD2 matches 8 bases. The V segment lost 5 bases and the J segment 5 bases; nucleotides outside the gene matches: 8. The CDR3 has 15 amino acids. In germline, CDR1 is SEHNR, CDR2 FQNEAQ (reference sequence). The CDR3 sequence: CASSPTRAGDNEQFF. The CDR3 region has the DNA TGTGCCAGCAGCCCAACAAGAGCGGGAGACAATGAGCAGTTCTTC.

The chain recombines TRBV4-1 with TRBJ2-2; D remains unclear. The germline gives CDR1 MGHRA, CDR2 YSYEKL. Trimming left V 4 bases short and J 2 bases short, with 11 bases between. The CDR3 length is 15 residues. This CDR3 reads CASSLRNQNTGELFF. In nucleotides, the CDR3 is TGCGCCAGCAGCCTAAGGAATCAAAACACCGGGGAGCTGTTTTTT.

V gene TRBV27 combines with J gene TRBJ2-1; TRBD2 aligns across 8 bases. The CDR3 loop spans 12 amino acids. Trimming cost V 11 bases and J 7 bases; bases outside gene matches: 7. Looked up from germline, CDR1 is MNHEY and CDR2 is SMNVEV (reference sequence). CDR3 protein: CAPREGWNEQFF. DNA for the CDR3: TGTGCCCCCCGGGAGGGGTGGAATGAGCAGTTCTTC.

The V gene is TRBV10-3, the J gene TRBJ2-7; D remains ambiguous. Looked up from germline, CDR1 is ENHRY and CDR2 is SYGVKD. This CDR3 is 11 amino acids long. The V and J ends lost 9 bases and 4 bases respectively, with 10 bases between them. Here the CDR3 DNA reads TGTGCCATTAGGGTTGTTTACGAGCAGTACTTC. Translated: CAIRVVYEQYF.

This chain uses TRBV27 with TRBJ2-1; no clear D gene. From germline, CDR1 is MNHEY and CDR2 SMNVEV (reference sequence). V dropped 5 bases and J dropped 4 bases, with 15 bases sitting between them. CDR3 length equals 15 residues. CDR3 amino acids: CASSRPPLGYNEQFF. CDR3 in DNA: TGTGCCAGCAGTAGGCCCCCCCTTGGATACAATGAGCAGTTCTTC.

The chain links TRBV6-5 to TRBJ2-7, with no clear D. Germline CDR1 is MNHEY and CDR2 is SVGAGI. CDR3 length: 15 amino acids. Trimming took 0 bases from V and 0 from J, leaving 9 bases between them. The CDR3 bases are TGTGCCAGCAGTTACTCGAATCCGGGCTCCTACGAGCAGTACTTC. It specifies CASSYSNPGSYEQYF.

The V call is TRBV27, the J call TRBJ2-7; possible D gene TRBD1, 6 bases. Germline V gene sequence: CDR1 MNHEY, CDR2 SMNVEV (reference sequence). CDR3 length: 13 residues. Trimming pared 5 bases from V and 1 base from J, leaving 9 bases between. The CDR3 spells CASSPRGSYEQYF. CDR3 nucleotides: TGTGCCAGCAGTCCCAGGGGTTCCTACGAGCAGTACTTC.

This clone occurred once. This sequence joins TRBV28 and TRBJ2-3, with no clear D. The CDR3 length is 15 residues. Trimming took 3 bases from V and 0 from J, leaving 10 bases between them. Germline lookup yields CDR1 MDHEN and CDR2 SYDVKM. The CDR3 is CASSLGSLSTDTQYF. The CDR3 DNA follows: TGTGCCAGCAGTTTGGGTTCCCTTAGCACAGATACGCAGTATTTT.

This chain joins TRBV15 and TRBJ2-6, with unresolved D. The V gene's germline CDR1 is LNHNV and CDR2 YYDKDF (reference sequence). CDR3 length equals 16 residues. The V and J ends lost 0 bases and 0 bases respectively, with 6 bases between them. CDR3 loop: CATSREGSSGANVLTF. CDR3 coding DNA: TGTGCCACCAGCAGAGAAGGTAGCTCTGGGGCCAACGTCCTGACTTTC.

The CDR3 loop reads CASSVAPGEAGANVLTF. The CDR3, as DNA: TGTGCCAGCAGCGTAGCCCCCGGCGAGGCTGGGGCCAACGTCCTGACTTTC. The chain combines TRBV9 with TRBJ2-6, with D uncertain. V was pared by 0 bases and J by 2 bases, with 12 bases between. CDR1 and CDR2 (germline): SGDLS, YYNGEE. The CDR3 is 17 residues long.

This clone was seen a handful of times. The chain carries TRBV5-1 and TRBJ1-1; D not certain. Germline V gene lookup returns CDR1 SGHRS and CDR2 YFSETQ. V was clipped by 4 bases and J by 1 base, with 14 bases between them. The CDR3 has 15 amino acids. CDR3 sequence: CASSLFRVGNTEAFF. CDR3 nucleotides: TGCGCCAGCAGCCTCTTTCGTGTGGGGAACACTGAAGCTTTCTTT.